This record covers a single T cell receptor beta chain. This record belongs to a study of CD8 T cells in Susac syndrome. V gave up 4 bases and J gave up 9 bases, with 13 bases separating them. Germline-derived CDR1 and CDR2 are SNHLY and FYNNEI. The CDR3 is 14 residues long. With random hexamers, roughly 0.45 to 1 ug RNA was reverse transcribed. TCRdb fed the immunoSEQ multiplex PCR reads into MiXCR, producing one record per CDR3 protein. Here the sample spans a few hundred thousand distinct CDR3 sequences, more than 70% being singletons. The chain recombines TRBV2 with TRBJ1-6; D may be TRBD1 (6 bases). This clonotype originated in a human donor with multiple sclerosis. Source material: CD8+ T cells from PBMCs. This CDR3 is CASSGVGASSPLHF. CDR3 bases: TGTGCCAGCAGTGGTGTGGGGGCAAGTTCACCCCTCCACTTT.